These 29 T cell receptor beta chains share one sample of origin, sequenced in a study of T-cell reconstitution after alpha-beta-depleted transplantation in children. It was with unique molecular identifiers that the TCRbeta library was prepared. TCRdb independently ran MiXCR on the PCR reads; one entry per CDR3 protein. The sample lists 200,000 to 300,000 distinct CDR3 sequences; 9.5% to 15% were seen once. This specimen was PBMCs from the stem cell graft donor, taken from the stem cell graft. The origin of the receptors is a human donor who donated a stem cell graft to a child with acute lymphoblastic leukemia.

This clonotype was detected many times. This chain connects TRBV6-1 to TRBJ1-4, with unresolved D. Germline CDR1 is MNHNS and CDR2 is SASEGT. Trimming removed 2 bases from V and 8 bases from J, with 15 bases in between. The CDR3 length is 15 residues. CDR3 protein: CASSERYGSREKLFF. CDR3 sequence (DNA): TGTGCCAGCAGTGAAAGGTATGGGAGCCGAGAAAAACTGTTTTTT.

This clonotype was counted many times. The chain employs TRBV5-1 and TRBJ2-3; D might be TRBD2 (7 bases). This CDR3 contains 15 residues. Per germline, CDR1 SGHRS and CDR2 YFSETQ. Trimming pared 2 bases from V and 4 bases from J, leaving 14 bases between. The CDR3 DNA reads as TGCGCCAGCAGCTTAGGGGGGGACCCCGCAGATACGCAGTATTTT. This translates into CASSLGGDPADTQYF. Supplemented by reference TRBV5-1 and TRBJ2-3, the full variable domain reads KAGVTQTPRYLIKTRGQQVTLSCSPISGHRSVSWYQQTPGQGLQFLFEYFSETQRNKGNFPGRFSGRQFSNSRSEMNVSTLELGDSALYLCASSLGGDPADTQYFGPGTRLTVL.

This clonotype was seen ten or more times. The chain has TRBV20-1 and TRBJ2-7; D unclear. The germline CDR1 and CDR2 sequences are DFQATT and SNEGSKA (reference sequence). The V gene lost 1 base and the J gene lost 0 bases, with 7 bases spanning the gap. This CDR3 contains 13 residues. The CDR3 protein is CSARAPLSYEQYF. CDR3 coding DNA: TGCAGTGCTAGAGCCCCCCTCTCCTACGAGCAGTACTTC.

The chain links TRBV5-1 to TRBJ2-6; D may be TRBD1 (5 bases). This CDR3 contains 14 residues. CDR1 and CDR2 (germline): SGHRS, YFSETQ. Trimming took 6 bases from V and 0 from J, leaving 7 bases between them. CDR3 nucleotide sequence: TGCGCCAGCAAAGGGGCCTCTGGGGCCAACGTCCTGACTTTC. Encoded protein: CASKGASGANVLTF.

In its sample, this clonotype was seen many times. The genes are TRBV28 and TRBJ1-5; maybe TRBD1 (6 bases). Trimming stripped 3 bases from V and 2 bases from J, with 14 bases between. The CDR3 length is 16 residues. Germline V gene sequence: CDR1 MDHEN, CDR2 SYDVKM. CDR3 DNA: TGTGCCAGCAGTTTCCTGACAGGAGCGGGCAATCAGCCCCAGCATTTT. As protein: CASSFLTGAGNQPQHF. The whole variable domain, filled in from reference TRBV28 and TRBJ1-5, reads DVKVTQSSRYLVKRTGEKVFLECVQDMDHENMFWYRQDPGLGLRLIYFSYDVKMKEKGDIPEGYSVSREKKERFSLILESASTNQTSMYLCASSFLTGAGNQPQHFGDGTRLSIL.

There are many counts of this clonotype. CDR3 nucleotide sequence: TGTGCCAGCAGTTATAACGGGGAAAAACTGTTTTTT. It is translated as CASSYNGEKLFF. V and J are TRBV6-5 and TRBJ1-4; the D is unclear. CDR3 length: 12 residues. Germline V CDR1 and CDR2: MNHEY, SVGAGI. Between the trimmed V and J ends, which lost 3 bases and 8 bases, there was a span of 7 bases.

This clonotype appeared many times. The V call is TRBV21-1, the J call TRBJ1-2; TRBD1, the table's D call, lacks a check against the DNA. TRBV21-1 is designated a pseudogene. There are 14 residues in the CDR3. CDR3 sequence reads: CASRGDRDVYGYTF. The CDR3 DNA is TGTGCCAGCAGGGGGGACAGGGATGTCTATGGCTACACCTTC.

Comments on this clonotype: At one of its ends the junction is not consistent with the germline gene, which may arise from a read error. This chain joins TRBV6-1 and TRBJ2-1; TRBD2 aligns across 13 bases. Germline CDR1 is MNHNS and CDR2 is SASEGT. The CDR3 is 19 residues long. The CDR3 coding sequence is TGTGCCATCAGTGAAGCTGGGGGACTAGCGGGGCCCAGCCACTATGAGCAGTTCTTC. It translates to CAISEAGGLAGPSHYEQFF.

The chain couples TRBV10-3 to TRBJ2-3; 7 nucleotides agree with TRBD1. Germline V gene data show CDR1 as ENHRY and CDR2 as SYGVKD. V lost 10 bases, J lost 11 bases, and 12 bases stayed unmatched. The length of the CDR3 is 12 residues. For the CDR3, the DNA is TGTGCCACCCGGGACAGCCAGACCAAGCAGTATTTT. It codes for CATRDSQTKQYF.

This clonotype has a count of ten or more. The CDR3 spells CASSYSTGTDTQYF. CDR3 nucleotide sequence: TGTGCCAGCAGTTACTCGACGGGCACAGATACGCAGTATTTT. The chain is built from TRBV6-2 or TRBV6-3 and TRBJ2-3; D is ambiguous. V was clipped by 0 bases and J by 1 base, with 5 bases between them. In germline, CDR1 is MNHEY, CDR2 SVGEGT. The CDR3 contains 14 residues.

This clonotype was seen ten or more times. This chain connects TRBV4-3 to TRBJ1-1; 8 nucleotides line up with TRBD1. The CDR3 contains 15 residues. Germline V gene lookup returns CDR1 LGHNA and CDR2 YSLEER. Unmatched junction bases numbered 4, after V lost 3 bases and J lost 1 base. The CDR3 protein is CASSHDGQGNTEAFF. The DNA for the CDR3 is TGCGCCAGCAGCCACGACGGACAGGGGAACACTGAAGCTTTCTTT.

This clonotype was counted many times. This chain uses TRBV5-1 with TRBJ2-1; 13 bases map to TRBD2. The CDR3 loop spans 16 amino acids. Germline V gene data show CDR1 as SGHRS and CDR2 as YFSETQ. Germline trimming cut 3 bases from V and 5 bases from J; bases unmatched to any gene: 5. Written as DNA, the CDR3 is TGCGCCAGCAGCTCAACCGGGACTAGCGGGAACAATGAGCAGTTCTTC. Translating gives CASSSTGTSGNNEQFF. Looking up the rest from reference TRBV5-1 and TRBJ2-1 gives the full variable domain: KAGVTQTPRYLIKTRGQQVTLSCSPISGHRSVSWYQQTPGQGLQFLFEYFSETQRNKGNFPGRFSGRQFSNSRSEMNVSTLELGDSALYLCASSSTGTSGNNEQFFGPGTRLTVL.

The sample holds many counts of this clonotype. This chain's CDR3 is CASSLGTVEPQHF. The CDR3 nucleotides read TGTGCCAGCAGCTTAGGGACTGTGGAGCCCCAGCATTTT. The chain recombines TRBV7-2 with TRBJ1-5; D unresolved. V was cut by 1 base and J by 8 bases, with 9 bases left in between. From germline, CDR1 is SGHTA and CDR2 FQGNSA. The CDR3 loop spans 13 amino acids. The complete variable domain, with remaining parts taken from reference TRBV7-2 and TRBJ1-5, reads GAGVSQSPSNKVTEKGKDVELRCDPISGHTALYWYRQSLGQGLEFLIYFQGNSAPDKSGLPSDRFSAERTGGSVSTLTIQRTQQEDSAVYLCASSLGTVEPQHFGDGTRLSIL.

V usage is TRBV30 and J usage is TRBJ1-5, with a tentative D call TRBD1 (6 bases). Trimming took off 4 bases at V and 0 bases at J, with 10 bases between the two ends. This CDR3 contains 14 residues. Germline assignment: CDR1 GTSNPN and CDR2 SVGIG (reference sequence). The CDR3 DNA reads TGTGCCTGGAACAGGGCCACTAGCAATCAGCCCCAGCATTTT. Translation: CAWNRATSNQPQHF.

This clonotype came up many times. The chain links TRBV7-3 to TRBJ2-3, with 9 bases identical to TRBD1. V lost 4 bases, J lost 4 bases, and 3 bases stayed unmatched. CDR3 length equals 14 residues. Looked up from germline, CDR1 is SGHTA and CDR2 is FQGTGA. The CDR3 region is CASSSTGGADTQYF. The CDR3 coding sequence is TGTGCCAGCAGCTCTACAGGGGGCGCAGATACGCAGTATTTT. Based on the CDR3 plus reference TRBV7-3 and TRBJ2-3, the full variable domain is GAGVSQTPSNKVTEKGKYVELRCDPISGHTALYWYRQSLGQGPEFLIYFQGTGAADDSGLPNDRFFAVRPEGSVSTLKIQRTERGDSAVYLCASSSTGGADTQYFGPGTRLTVL.

In its sample, this clonotype was seen many times. The genes are TRBV5-1 and TRBJ2-4, with D tentatively TRBD2 (5 bases). V was cut by 0 bases and J by 5 bases, with 6 bases left in between. This CDR3 has 13 residues. Per germline, CDR1 SGHRS and CDR2 YFSETQ. CDR3 coding DNA: TGCGCCAGCAGCTTGGGGGGAGAAAACATTCAGTACTTC. Its translation is CASSLGGENIQYF.

This clonotype was recorded many times. This chain joins TRBV7-2 and TRBJ1-5; possibly TRBD1 for D (5 bases). Trimming took off 5 bases at V and 4 bases at J, with 12 bases between the two ends. This CDR3 has 14 residues. Per germline, CDR1 SGHTA and CDR2 FQGNSA. The CDR3 DNA reads TGTGCCAGCAGCCTGGCCAGGGTAAATCAGCCCCAGCATTTT. This gives the protein CASSLARVNQPQHF.

This clonotype was observed at least ten times. This chain uses TRBV7-2 with TRBJ2-1, with TRBD1 matching 9 bases. Germline values: CDR1 SGHTA, CDR2 FQGNSA. The CDR3 sequence is 17 residues long. V gave up 1 base and J gave up 5 bases; unmatched junction bases: 9. The CDR3 region is CASSLVAGTGRDNEQFF. DNA for the CDR3: TGTGCCAGCAGCTTAGTTGCCGGGACAGGGCGCGACAATGAGCAGTTCTTC. Based on the CDR3 plus reference TRBV7-2 and TRBJ2-1, the full variable domain is GAGVSQSPSNKVTEKGKDVELRCDPISGHTALYWYRQSLGQGLEFLIYFQGNSAPDKSGLPSDRFSAERTGGSVSTLTIQRTQQEDSAVYLCASSLVAGTGRDNEQFFGPGTRLTVL.

This clonotype was observed a few times. The CDR3, as DNA: TGTGCCAGCAGTCCGCATAACGGGGGCTCTGGGGCCAACGTCCTGACTTTC. Residues: CASSPHNGGSGANVLTF. The chain has TRBV12-3 or TRBV12-4 and TRBJ2-6, with D possibly TRBD2 on 6 matching bases. The CDR3 loop spans 17 amino acids. The V gene lost 5 bases and the J gene lost 0 bases, with 14 bases spanning the gap.

Many counts were recorded for this clonotype. The chain joins TRBV12-3 or TRBV12-4 to TRBJ2-6; D is tentatively TRBD1 or TRBD2 (6 bases each). V was trimmed by 6 bases and J by 0 bases, leaving 12 bases between them. This CDR3 has 16 amino acids. The CDR3 region has the DNA TGTGCCAGCAGCGCGGGGACACTCTCTGGGGCCAACGTCCTGACTTTC. This encodes CASSAGTLSGANVLTF.

This clonotype was counted at least ten times. The rearrangement links TRBV7-9 to TRBJ1-5, with D unclear. CDR1 and CDR2 from the germline V gene are SEHNR and FQNEAQ (reference sequence). The CDR3 is 12 amino acids. V shed 1 base and J shed 7 bases, with 5 bases lying between them. Here the CDR3 DNA reads TGTGCCAGCAGCTTAGGGGTCCAGCCCCAGCATTTT. Its translation: CASSLGVQPQHF. The variable domain in full, with the rest retrieved from reference TRBV7-9 and TRBJ1-5, is DTGVSQNPRHKITKRGQNVTFRCDPISEHNRLYWYRQTLGQGPEFLTYFQNEAQLEKSRLLSDRFSAERPKGSFSTLEIQRTEQGDSAMYLCASSLGVQPQHFGDGTRLSIL.

Many counts were recorded for this clonotype. V gene TRBV5-1 combines with J gene TRBJ2-7; D might be TRBD1 (7 bases). The CDR3 has 14 residues. V was pared by 4 bases and J by 3 bases, with 14 bases between. Germline CDR1 is SGHRS and CDR2 is YFSETQ. The CDR3 nucleotides read TGCGCCAGCAGCGCGGGGACAGCCAACTACGAGCAGTACTTC. This gives the protein CASSAGTANYEQYF.

This clonotype was seen at least ten times. CDR3 DNA sequence: TGCGCCAGCAGCCAAGATGGGGACTACGAGCAGTACTTC. This sequence encodes CASSQDGDYEQYF. The genes are TRBV4-3 and TRBJ2-7; D unresolved. This CDR3 spans 13 amino acids. The V gene's germline CDR1 is LGHNA and CDR2 YSLEER. V lost 0 bases, J lost 3 bases, and 6 bases lay in between.

The table lists this clonotype with many counts. The chain is built from TRBV6-6 and TRBJ2-3, with unresolved D. This CDR3 contains 11 residues. Germline CDR1 is MNHNY and CDR2 is SVGAGI (reference sequence). The ends were cut back, 6 bases at V and 5 bases at J, with 6 bases in the middle. The CDR3 nucleotides are TGTGCCAGCAGGGAGAGAGATACGCAGTATTTT. Translated, it gives CASRERDTQYF.

This clonotype has a count of ten or more. For the CDR3, the DNA is TGTGCCAGCAGTGAAGCGGACAGGCCTGGCTACACCTTC. This encodes CASSEADRPGYTF. V usage is TRBV6-1 and J usage is TRBJ1-2; 7 bases match TRBD1. Germline V CDR1 and CDR2: MNHNS, SASEGT. The V gene end was trimmed by 0 bases and the J gene end by 7 bases; junction bases not matched to a gene: 2. The CDR3 sequence is 13 residues long.

There are many counts of this clonotype. This sequence joins TRBV5-1 and TRBJ1-4; 7 bases line up with TRBD1. The CDR3 length is 14 residues. CDR1 and CDR2 from the germline V gene are SGHRS and YFSETQ. The V gene end was trimmed by 4 bases and the J gene end by 7 bases; junction bases not matched to a gene: 7. The CDR3, as DNA: TGCGCCAGCAGCCCGACAGGGTCGGTTGAAAAACTGTTTTTT. Its protein product is CASSPTGSVEKLFF.

This clonotype was seen ten or more times. The chain joins TRBV25-1 to TRBJ1-2, with 8 nucleotides matching TRBD1. Germline CDR1 reads MGHDK; CDR2 reads SYGVNS. CDR3 length: 13 residues. V shed 4 bases and J 4 bases; nucleotides not matched to a gene: 2. CDR3 nucleotides: TGTGCCAGCAGTGTCGGACAGGGCTATGGCTACACCTTC. Protein: CASSVGQGYGYTF.

This clonotype showed up many times. The chain carries TRBV25-1 and TRBJ1-2; TRBD1 matches 8 bases. Germline loops: CDR1 MGHDK, CDR2 SYGVNS. V was pared by 4 bases and J by 5 bases, with 3 bases of the junction left unmatched. This CDR3 has 13 residues. The CDR3 DNA reads TGTGCCAGCAGTGCGGGACAGGCTTATGGCTACACCTTC. Protein sequence: CASSAGQAYGYTF.

This clonotype was detected many times. This chain links TRBV28 with TRBJ1-1; D is perhaps TRBD1 (6 bases). This CDR3 has 14 amino acids. Germline V gene lookup returns CDR1 MDHEN and CDR2 SYDVKM. V was cut by 3 bases and J by 5 bases, with 13 bases left in between. This CDR3 reads CASSFGGAGTEAFF. In DNA, the CDR3 is TGTGCCAGCAGTTTCGGGGGCGCGGGAACTGAAGCTTTCTTT. Complete variable domain (other parts from reference TRBV28 and TRBJ1-1): DVKVTQSSRYLVKRTGEKVFLECVQDMDHENMFWYRQDPGLGLRLIYFSYDVKMKEKGDIPEGYSVSREKKERFSLILESASTNQTSMYLCASSFGGAGTEAFFGQGTRLTVV.